Below, 15 T cell receptor beta chains from the same sample are listed, as sequenced in a study of Ad26.COV2.S vaccination and SARS-CoV-2 variants. Treatment given: around 19 received Ad26.COV2.S at low or high dose, single or two shots; 5 received placebo; per-sample allocation not given. Day 63 after the first injection of vaccine or placebo was the sampling time. Repertoires were generated with immunoSEQ multiplex PCR, while TCRdb's copy carries only in-frame clones and drops some. The table shows 450,000 to 550,000 clones, with 85% to 90% occurring only once. The specimen comprised peripheral blood, sampled in a trial of Ad26.COV2.S vaccine versus placebo. These receptors were taken from a person between 18 and 59 years old who received the Ad26.COV2.S COVID-19 vaccine or a placebo.

This chain uses TRBV12-3 or TRBV12-4 with TRBJ1-6; no clear D. Deletions cut 1 base from V and 12 bases from J, with 7 bases between. This CDR3 has 12 residues. The CDR3 is CASSLEIRPLHF. In DNA form, the CDR3 reads TGTGCCAGCAGTTTAGAGATACGACCCCTCCACTTT.

The chain joins TRBV7-3 to TRBJ2-3; D is perhaps TRBD1 (6 bases). Trimming left V 5 bases short and J 2 bases short, with 17 bases between. CDR3 length equals 16 residues. Germline V gene sequence: CDR1 SGHTA, CDR2 FQGTGA. CDR3 amino acids: CASSPGAYPVTDTQYF. The CDR3 region has the DNA TGTGCCAGCAGCCCAGGGGCCTATCCAGTCACAGATACGCAGTATTTT.

This clone was seen a handful of times. The chain has TRBV15 and TRBJ2-7; 7 bases line up with TRBD1. This CDR3 spans 16 amino acids. J lost 6 bases, V lost 0 bases, and 11 bases had no gene match. CDR1 and CDR2 (germline): LNHNV, YYDKDF (reference sequence). In nucleotides, the CDR3 is TGTGCCACCAGCAGAGACCGGGACAGCGATAGGTTCGAGCAGTACTTC. Its protein is CATSRDRDSDRFEQYF.

V and J are TRBV7-3 and TRBJ2-2; D remains unclear. V was cut by 4 bases and J by 5 bases, with 8 bases left in between. The CDR3 is 13 residues long. Per the germline V gene, CDR1 is SGHTA and CDR2 is FQGTGA. Written as DNA, the CDR3 is TGTGCCAGCAGCTCTAACCCTACCGGGGAGCTGTTTTTT. Amino acid sequence: CASSSNPTGELFF. The complete variable domain, with remaining parts taken from reference TRBV7-3 and TRBJ2-2, reads GAGVSQTPSNKVTEKGKYVELRCDPISGHTALYWYRQSLGQGPEFLIYFQGTGAADDSGLPNDRFFAVRPEGSVSTLKIQRTERGDSAVYLCASSSNPTGELFFGEGSRLTVL.

The V call is TRBV7-3, the J call TRBJ2-1; D might be TRBD1 (5 bases). This CDR3 comprises 13 residues. Germline lookup yields CDR1 SGHTA and CDR2 FQGTGA. V was clipped by 11 bases and J by 2 bases, with 13 bases between them. The CDR3 DNA reads TGTGCCTCCGGAGCAGGGACCTACAATGAGCAGTTCTTC. Amino acid sequence: CASGAGTYNEQFF.

The rearrangement uses TRBV18 and TRBJ1-3; weak D call: TRBD1 (6 bases). CDR1 KGHSH and CDR2 LQKENI come from the germline V gene. The CDR3 contains 15 residues. Deletions cut 4 bases from V and 0 bases from J, with 10 bases between. Here the CDR3 reads CASSHDRTSGNTIYF. In nucleotides, the CDR3 is TGTGCCAGCTCACATGACAGGACCTCTGGAAACACCATATATTTT. The full variable domain, completed using reference TRBV18 and TRBJ1-3, is NAGVMQNPRHLVRRRGQEARLRCSPMKGHSHVYWYRQLPEEGLKFMVYLQKENIIDESGMPKERFSAEFPKEGPSILRIQQVVRGDSAAYFCASSHDRTSGNTIYFGEGSWLTVV.

The CDR3 spells CASSTKGAKNIQYF. In DNA, the CDR3 is TGTGCCAGCAGCACTAAGGGGGCCAAAAACATTCAGTACTTC. The gene calls are TRBV7-3 and TRBJ2-4; D is perhaps TRBD1 (5 bases). This CDR3 spans 14 amino acids. CDR1 and CDR2 from the germline V gene are SGHTA and FQGTGA. Trimming took off 5 bases at V and 1 base at J, with 9 bases between the two ends.

The V and J genes are TRBV27 and TRBJ1-1; the match to TRBD1 covers 7 bases. The CDR3 length is 15 residues. V lost 5 bases, J lost 8 bases, and 14 bases stayed unmatched. Germline lookup yields CDR1 MNHEY and CDR2 SMNVEV (reference sequence). The CDR3 protein is CASSNYRGLIPEAFF. CDR3 sequence (DNA): TGTGCCAGCAGTAACTACAGGGGTTTGATTCCCGAAGCTTTCTTT.

A remark on this clone: One end of the junction fails to match germline, which may point to a read error. This sequence joins TRBV6-4 and TRBJ1-1; D not resolved. The CDR3 runs 13 residues. CDR1 is MRHNA and CDR2 is SNTAGT in the germline V gene. The CDR3 DNA is TGTGCCAGCAGCTGGACCCCAAAGGGTGAAACTTTCTTT. It translates to CASSWTPKGETFF.

In the case of this clone: Additional DNA sequences in this sample encode the identical CDR3. The rearrangement joins TRBV2 to TRBJ1-1; no definite D call. There are 14 residues in the CDR3. Germline V gene data show CDR1 as SNHLY and CDR2 as FYNNEI. The V gene lost 4 bases and the J gene lost 0 bases, with 9 bases spanning the gap. CDR3 nucleotides: TGTGCCAGCAGTGTATGGGGATTGAACACTGAAGCTTTCTTT. This translates into CASSVWGLNTEAFF.

The J gene is TRBJ2-5, the V gene TRBV2, with D uncertain. V was shortened by 6 bases and J by 1 base, with 12 bases between the two germline ends. The CDR3 runs to 14 residues. The germline V gene encodes CDR1 SNHLY and CDR2 FYNNEI. The CDR3 DNA reads TGTGCCAGCAGGTATCCAAGGTCCCAAGAGACCCAGTACTTC. As protein: CASRYPRSQETQYF.

J is TRBJ2-2 and V is TRBV2; TRBD1 matches at 11 bases. J gave up 3 bases and V 7 bases, and 4 bases lay outside the gene matches. The CDR3 covers 15 residues. The germline V gene has CDR1 SNHLY and CDR2 FYNNEI. As DNA, the CDR3 is TGTGCCAGCAACTGGGGACAGGGGGACACCGGGGAGCTGTTTTTT. Its protein is CASNWGQGDTGELFF.

V is TRBV11-2 and J is TRBJ2-5, with 9 bases aligning to TRBD1. V lost 1 base, J lost 3 bases, and 3 bases stayed unmatched. The germline gives CDR1 SGHAT, CDR2 FQNNGV. This CDR3 contains 15 residues. The CDR3, as DNA: TGTGCCAGCAGCTTAGGGGACAGGGATGAAGAGACCCAGTACTTC. Protein: CASSLGDRDEETQYF.

In regard to this clone: Other DNA sequences from this sample encode an identical CDR3 as well. This chain uses TRBV5-1 with TRBJ2-1, with D perhaps being TRBD1 or TRBD2 (6 bases each). V was trimmed by 0 bases and J by 4 bases, leaving 11 bases between them. The germline gives CDR1 SGHRS, CDR2 YFSETQ. The CDR3 extends over 15 amino acids. The CDR3 DNA is TGCGCCAGCAGCTTGGGCGGGACAACATACAATGAGCAGTTCTTC. Translating gives CASSLGGTTYNEQFF.

The rearrangement links TRBV27 to TRBJ1-2; D possibly corresponds to TRBD1 (5 bases). Between the trimmed V and J ends, which lost 6 bases and 8 bases, there was a span of 19 bases. Germline CDR1 is MNHEY and CDR2 is SMNVEV (reference sequence). The CDR3 spans 14 residues. The CDR3 DNA is TGTGCCAGCAGCTATGATGGGGATGGGGGAGGCTACACCTTC. As protein: CASSYDGDGGGYTF.